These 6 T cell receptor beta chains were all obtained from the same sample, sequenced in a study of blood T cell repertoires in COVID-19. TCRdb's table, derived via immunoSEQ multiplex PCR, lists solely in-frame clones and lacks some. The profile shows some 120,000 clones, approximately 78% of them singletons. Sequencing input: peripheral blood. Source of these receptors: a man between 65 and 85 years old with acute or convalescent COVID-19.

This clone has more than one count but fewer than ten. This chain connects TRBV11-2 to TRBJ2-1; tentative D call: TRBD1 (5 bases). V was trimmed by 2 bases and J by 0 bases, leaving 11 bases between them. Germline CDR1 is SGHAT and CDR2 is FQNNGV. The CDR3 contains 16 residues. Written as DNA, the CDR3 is TGTGCCAGCAGCTTAAGGGCGGACATCTCCTACAATGAGCAGTTCTTC. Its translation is CASSLRADISYNEQFF.

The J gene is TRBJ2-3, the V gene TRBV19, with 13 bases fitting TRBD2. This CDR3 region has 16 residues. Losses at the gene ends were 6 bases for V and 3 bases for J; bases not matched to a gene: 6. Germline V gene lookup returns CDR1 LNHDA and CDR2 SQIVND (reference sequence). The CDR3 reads CASSRTSGGSTDTQYF. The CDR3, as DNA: TGTGCCAGTAGCCGGACTAGCGGGGGATCTACAGATACGCAGTATTTT.

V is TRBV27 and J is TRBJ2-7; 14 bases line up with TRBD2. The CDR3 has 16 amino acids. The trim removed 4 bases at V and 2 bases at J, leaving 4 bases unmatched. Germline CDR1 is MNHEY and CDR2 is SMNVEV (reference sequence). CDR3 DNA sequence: TGTGCCAGCAGTTCGGAGGGACTAGCGGGAGCCTACGAGCAGTACTTC. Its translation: CASSSEGLAGAYEQYF.

The CDR3 here is CASSRTGGRAEAFF. DNA for the CDR3: TGTGCCAGCAGTCGAACAGGGGGCAGGGCTGAAGCTTTCTTT. The J gene is TRBJ1-1, the V gene TRBV28; 9 bases agree with TRBD1. V shed 5 bases and J 6 bases; nucleotides not matched to a gene: 7. This CDR3 is built from 14 residues. CDR1 is MDHEN, CDR2 SYDVKM, per germline.

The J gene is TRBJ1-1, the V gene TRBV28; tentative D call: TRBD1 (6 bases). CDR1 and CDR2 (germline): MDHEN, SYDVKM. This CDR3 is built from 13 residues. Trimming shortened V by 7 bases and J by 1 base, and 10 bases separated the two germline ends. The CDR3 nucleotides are TGTGCCAGCACCAGACAGGAGAACACTGAAGCTTTCTTT. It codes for CASTRQENTEAFF.

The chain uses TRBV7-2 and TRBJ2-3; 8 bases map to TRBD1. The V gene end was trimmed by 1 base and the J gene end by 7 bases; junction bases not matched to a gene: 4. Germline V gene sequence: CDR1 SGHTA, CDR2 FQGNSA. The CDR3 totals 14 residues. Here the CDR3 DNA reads TGTGCCAGCAGCTTAGGGCAGGGGGCAAATACGCAGTATTTT. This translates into CASSLGQGANTQYF.